This T cell receptor beta chain was identified during a study of graft-versus-host responses after intestinal transplantation. Some clones are missing from TCRdb's copy, which holds only in-frame ones; the method was immunoSEQ multiplex PCR. The table has roughly 73,000 clones, over 75% seen once. Concerning this clone itself: Its antigen is not identified.

The germline CDR1 and CDR2 sequences are SGHRS and YFSETQ. This CDR3 is built from 14 residues. The sequence was obtained from a human donor who was the organ donor for an intestinal transplant. The rearrangement uses TRBV5-1 and TRBJ2-5, with 7 bases fitting TRBD1. The end of the DNA aligns better with TRBJ2-7, so the J call may be wrong. The material sequenced was unstimulated CD8+ T cells sorted from spleen or lymph node cells, taken before transplant. The CDR3 is CASSSQGINHEQYF. CDR3 nucleotide sequence: TGCGCCAGCAGCTCACAGGGGATCAACCACGAGCAGTACTTC.